This T cell receptor beta chain was identified during a study of blood T cell repertoires in COVID-19. Study context: T cells, B-cell-depleted T cells, or PBMCs supplied cDNA or gDNA.

Assignment of participants to cohorts was predicated upon participant-reported clinical history. Using immunoSEQ multiplex PCR, the repertoire was profiled, and TCRdb retains in-frame clones only, with some absent. The sample lists over 150,000 clones, roughly 82% seen once, with 12% in the top ten. CDR1 and CDR2 (germline): MNHNS, SASEGT. V was clipped by 4 bases and J by 2 bases, with 12 bases between them. This CDR3 spans 16 amino acids. The chain carries TRBV6-1 and TRBJ2-6; D perhaps matches TRBD1 (6 bases). The TCR originated in a man aged 35-49 years who had recovered from COVID-19. Input material: PBMCs or T cells enriched from blood (not recorded which). CDR3 nucleotides: TGTGCCAGCAGTGGACCACAGGGACCTGGGGCCAACGTCCTGACTTTC. The encoded protein is CASSGPQGPGANVLTF.